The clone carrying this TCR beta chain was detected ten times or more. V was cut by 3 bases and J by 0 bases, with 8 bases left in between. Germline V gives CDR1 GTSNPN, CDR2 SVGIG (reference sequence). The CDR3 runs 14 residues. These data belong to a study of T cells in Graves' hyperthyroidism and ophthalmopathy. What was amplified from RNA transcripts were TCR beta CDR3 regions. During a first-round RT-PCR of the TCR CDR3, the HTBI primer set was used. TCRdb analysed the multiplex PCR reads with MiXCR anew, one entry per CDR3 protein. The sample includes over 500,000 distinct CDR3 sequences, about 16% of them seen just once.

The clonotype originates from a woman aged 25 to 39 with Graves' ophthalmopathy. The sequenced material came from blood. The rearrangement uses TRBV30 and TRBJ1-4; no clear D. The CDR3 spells CAWRRVATNEKLFF. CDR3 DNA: TGTGCCTGGAGAAGAGTCGCAACTAATGAAAAACTGTTTTTT.